These 13 T cell receptor beta chains originate from one sample sequenced in a study of glioma-infiltrating T cells. Using RNA template, CDR3s of TCR alpha and beta were amplified with iRepertoire arm-PCR. TCRdb called the multiplex PCR reads again in MiXCR, with one record for every CDR3 protein. The sample holds some 180,000 distinct CDR3 sequences, over 30% seen once. The specimen was glioma tissue, nonneoplastic brain tissue, or PBMCs (not recorded which). The receptors here all came from a human donor with low-grade glioma or glioblastoma, undergoing nonglioma brain surgery, or in good health (not recorded which).

This sequence joins TRBV19 and TRBJ2-7; D uncertain. Germline CDR1 and CDR2: LNHDA and SQIVND (reference sequence). V was trimmed by 6 bases and J by 0 bases, leaving 12 bases between them. The CDR3 runs 14 residues. The CDR3 protein is CASSLETNSYEQYF. DNA of the CDR3: TGTGCCAGTAGCCTGGAGACCAACTCCTACGAGCAGTACTTC.

This clonotype appeared many times. The rearrangement joins TRBV11-2 to TRBJ2-7, with D unresolved. CDR1 is SGHAT and CDR2 is FQNNGV in the germline V gene. The ends were cut back, 0 bases at V and 0 bases at J, with 6 bases in the middle. The length of the CDR3 is 14 residues. The CDR3 reads CASSLDPYSYEQYF. In DNA, the CDR3 is TGTGCCAGCAGCTTAGACCCCTACTCCTACGAGCAGTACTTC.

As for this clonotype: A much larger clonotype is one base distant, so this may be a read error. The gene calls are TRBV7-9 and TRBJ1-1, with D possibly being TRBD1 (5 bases). The CDR3 covers 17 residues. From germline, CDR1 is SEHNR and CDR2 FQNEAQ (reference sequence). CDR3 DNA: TGTGCCAGCAGCTTAGCGGGTGGGGGACCCTTGAACACTGGAGCTTTCTTT. Translating it yields CASSLAGGGPLNTGAFF.

In this sample, this clonotype turned up many times. The chain carries TRBV6-1 and TRBJ1-1; perhaps TRBD1 as D (6 bases). The CDR3 sequence is 14 residues long. Germline CDR1 and CDR2: MNHNS and SASEGT. V dropped 10 bases and J dropped 0 bases, with 15 bases sitting between them. DNA of the CDR3: TGTGCCACCAAAAGGGGACATATGAACACTGAAGCTTTCTTT. It codes for CATKRGHMNTEAFF.

CDR3 DNA sequence: TGTGCCAGCATGCCCCCGGGACAGGCTGCGGATACGCAGTATTTT. Translating it yields CASMPPGQAADTQYF. The V and J genes are TRBV5-4 and TRBJ2-3, with TRBD1 identical over 8 bases. The CDR3 covers 15 residues. Per germline, CDR1 SGHNT and CDR2 YYREEE (reference sequence). After removal of 6 bases from V and 6 bases from J, the junction contained 12 bases not matched to a gene.

This clonotype was detected only a few times. Since a much larger clone is just one base distant, this may be a read error. This chain uses TRBV24-1 with TRBJ2-5, with a possible D match to TRBD1 (5 bases). The CDR3 has 13 amino acids. Germline CDR1 KGHDR, CDR2 SFDVKD. The V and J ends lost 6 bases and 3 bases respectively, with 10 bases between them. The CDR3, as DNA: TGTGCCACCAGTTCAGGGTCAGAAGAGACCCAGTACTTC. This codes for CATSSGSEETQYF.

The table lists this clonotype with a few counts. A read error may be the cause here, since a much bigger clone is one base away. The chain uses TRBV20-1 and TRBJ2-7; tentatively, D is TRBD1 (5 bases). CDR1 is DFQATT, CDR2 SNEGSKA, per germline (reference sequence). The CDR3 is 15 amino acids. The chain's CDR3 is CGARDNDSPIYEQYF. The CDR3 nucleotides are TGCGGTGCTAGAGATAACGACAGCCCGATCTACGAGCAGTACTTC.

This clonotype was counted many times. This chain uses TRBV6-1 with TRBJ2-3, with 11 bases that match TRBD2. The V gene end was trimmed by 5 bases and the J gene end by 2 bases; junction bases not matched to a gene: 6. The germline V gene encodes CDR1 MNHNS and CDR2 SASEGT. The CDR3 has 16 residues. The CDR3 region has the DNA TGTGCCAGCAGTCCTTCTAGCGGGAGGTCCACAGATACGCAGTATTTT. It is translated as CASSPSSGRSTDTQYF.

The CDR3 region is CASSLVSGLGKDTQYF. As DNA, the CDR3 is TGTGCCAGCAGCTTAGTATCTGGTCTTGGCAAAGATACGCAGTATTTT. V gene TRBV7-9 combines with J gene TRBJ2-3; D unresolved. Germline CDR1 and CDR2: SEHNR and FQNEAQ (reference sequence). The CDR3 totals 16 residues. The V end was cut by 1 base, the J end by 5 bases, with 16 bases between.

This clonotype was counted ten times or more. V and J are TRBV28 and TRBJ2-3; TRBD1 aligns across 8 bases. The germline V gene has CDR1 MDHEN and CDR2 SYDVKM. With 6 bases clipped from V and 3 bases from J, the junction kept 14 bases outside the gene matches. CDR3 length: 17 residues. CDR3 protein: CASSHDRGRVRTDTQYF. CDR3 bases: TGTGCCAGCAGCCACGACAGGGGAAGGGTGAGAACAGATACGCAGTATTTT.

Ten or more counts support this clonotype. CDR3 in amino acids: CSANRMHQETQYF. CDR3 in DNA: TGCAGTGCTAACCGCATGCACCAAGAGACCCAGTACTTC. V and J are TRBV20-1 and TRBJ2-5, with D uncertain. The CDR3 sequence is 13 residues long. V lost 4 bases and J lost 0, with 9 bases in between. Per the germline V gene, CDR1 is DFQATT and CDR2 is SNEGSKA (reference sequence).

The rearrangement uses TRBV10-3 and TRBJ2-5; TRBD1 is a possible D gene (5 bases). Germline V gene sequence: CDR1 ENHRY, CDR2 SYGVKD. This CDR3 is built from 15 residues. The germline V and J ends were trimmed by 3 bases and 4 bases, with 15 bases remaining between them. The CDR3 is CAISDQRGGGETQYF. Written as DNA, the CDR3 is TGTGCCATCAGTGACCAAAGGGGCGGCGGAGAGACCCAGTACTTC.

V is TRBV19 and J is TRBJ2-1; TRBD1 agrees at 9 bases. The V gene end was trimmed by 6 bases and the J gene end by 4 bases; junction bases not matched to a gene: 7. CDR1 LNHDA and CDR2 SQIVND come from the germline V gene (reference sequence). CDR3 size: 15 residues. CDR3 protein: CASRQGQGGYNEQFF. In DNA, the CDR3 is TGTGCCAGTAGGCAGGGACAGGGAGGGTACAATGAGCAGTTCTTC.